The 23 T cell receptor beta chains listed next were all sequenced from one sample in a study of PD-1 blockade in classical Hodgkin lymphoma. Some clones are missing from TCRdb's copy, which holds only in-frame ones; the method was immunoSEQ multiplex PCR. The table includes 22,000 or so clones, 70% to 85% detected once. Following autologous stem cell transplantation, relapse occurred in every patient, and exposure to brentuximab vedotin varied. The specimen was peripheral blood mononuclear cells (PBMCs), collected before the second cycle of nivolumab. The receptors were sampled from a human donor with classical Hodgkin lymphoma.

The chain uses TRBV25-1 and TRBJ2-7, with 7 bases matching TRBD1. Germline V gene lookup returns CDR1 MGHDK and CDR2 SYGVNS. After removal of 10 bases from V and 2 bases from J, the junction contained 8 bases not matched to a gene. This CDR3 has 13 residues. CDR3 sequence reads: CATLDRVAYEQYF. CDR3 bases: TGTGCCACCCTCGACAGGGTAGCCTACGAGCAGTACTTC.

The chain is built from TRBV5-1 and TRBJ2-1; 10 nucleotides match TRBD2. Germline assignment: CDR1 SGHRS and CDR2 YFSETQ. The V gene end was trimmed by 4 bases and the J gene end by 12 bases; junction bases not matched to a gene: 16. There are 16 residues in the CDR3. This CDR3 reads CASSLGTVGLAVRQFF. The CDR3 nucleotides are TGCGCCAGCAGCCTAGGGACAGTAGGACTAGCGGTCAGGCAGTTCTTC.

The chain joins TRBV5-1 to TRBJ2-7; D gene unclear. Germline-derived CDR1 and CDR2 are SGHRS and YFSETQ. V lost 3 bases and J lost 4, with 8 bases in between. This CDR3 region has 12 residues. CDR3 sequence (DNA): TGCGCCAGCAGCTCCGCGACTTACGAGCAGTACTTC. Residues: CASSSATYEQYF.

CDR3 loop: CASRSQTGADTQYF. For the CDR3, the DNA is TGTGCCAGCAGATCCCAGACAGGGGCAGATACGCAGTATTTT. V gene TRBV25-1 combines with J gene TRBJ2-3, with 8 bases that match TRBD1. The CDR3 is 14 residues long. Germline V gene lookup returns CDR1 MGHDK and CDR2 SYGVNS. V shed 6 bases, J shed 4 bases, and the junction held 6 bases outside the gene matches.

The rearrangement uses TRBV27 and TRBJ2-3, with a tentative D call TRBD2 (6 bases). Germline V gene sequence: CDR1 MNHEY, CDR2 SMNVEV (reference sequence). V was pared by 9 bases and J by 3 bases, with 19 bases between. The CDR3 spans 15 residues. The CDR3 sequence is CASKTAGGLTDTQYF. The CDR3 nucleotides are TGTGCCAGTAAAACCGCCGGGGGACTTACAGATACGCAGTATTTT.

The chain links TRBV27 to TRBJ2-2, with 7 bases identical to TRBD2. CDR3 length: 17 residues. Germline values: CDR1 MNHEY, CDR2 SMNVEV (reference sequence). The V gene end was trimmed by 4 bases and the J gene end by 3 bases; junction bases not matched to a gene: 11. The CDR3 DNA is TGTGCCAGCAGTTCCCCATCTTGGGGGGGGGACACCGGGGAGCTGTTTTTT. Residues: CASSSPSWGGDTGELFF.

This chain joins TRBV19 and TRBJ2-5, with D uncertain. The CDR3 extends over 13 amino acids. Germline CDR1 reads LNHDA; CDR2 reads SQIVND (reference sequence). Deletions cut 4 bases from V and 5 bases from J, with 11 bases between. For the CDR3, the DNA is TGTGCCAGTAGTAGGTCCCTGGAGGAGACCCAGTACTTC. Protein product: CASSRSLEETQYF.

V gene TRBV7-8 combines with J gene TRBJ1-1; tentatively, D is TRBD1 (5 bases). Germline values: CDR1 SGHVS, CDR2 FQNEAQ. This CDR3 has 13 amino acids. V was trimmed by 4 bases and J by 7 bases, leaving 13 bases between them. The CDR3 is CASSWETAFEAFF. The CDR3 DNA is TGTGCCAGCAGCTGGGAGACAGCCTTTGAAGCTTTCTTT.

CDR3 sequence reads: CASSTYRDSGGSHGYTF. The CDR3 DNA reads TGTGCCAGCAGCACTTACCGGGACAGCGGTGGATCTCATGGCTACACCTTC. The rearrangement links TRBV7-9 to TRBJ1-2, with 7 bases that match TRBD1. Trimming removed 5 bases from V and 6 bases from J; junction bases left unmatched: 18. From germline, CDR1 is SEHNR and CDR2 FQNEAQ (reference sequence). This CDR3 is built from 17 residues.

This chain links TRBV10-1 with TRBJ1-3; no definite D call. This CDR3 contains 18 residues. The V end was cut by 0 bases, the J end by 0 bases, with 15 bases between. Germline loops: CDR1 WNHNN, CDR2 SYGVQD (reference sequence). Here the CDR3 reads CASSESHVAQNSGNTIYF. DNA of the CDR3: TGCGCCAGCAGTGAGTCCCATGTGGCACAGAACTCTGGAAACACCATATATTTT.

The CDR3 bases are TGTGCCAGCAGCTTGGCCGTAACCTACAATGAGCAGTTCTTC. This codes for CASSLAVTYNEQFF. The rearrangement uses TRBV5-4 and TRBJ2-1; D gene ambiguous. Trimming left V 0 bases short and J 2 bases short, with 6 bases between. The CDR3 is 14 amino acids. CDR1 is SGHNT and CDR2 is YYREEE in the germline V gene (reference sequence). Full variable domain (remainder filled in from reference TRBV5-4 and TRBJ2-1): ETGVTQSPTHLIKTRGQQVTLRCSSQSGHNTVSWYQQALGQGPQFIFQYYREEENGRGNFPPRFSGLQFPNYSSELNVNALELDDSALYLCASSLAVTYNEQFFGPGTRLTVL.

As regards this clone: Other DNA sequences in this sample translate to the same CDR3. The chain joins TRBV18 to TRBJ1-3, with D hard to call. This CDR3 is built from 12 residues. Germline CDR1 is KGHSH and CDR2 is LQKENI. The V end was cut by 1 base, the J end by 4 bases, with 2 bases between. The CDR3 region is CASSPRGNTIYF. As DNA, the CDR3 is TGTGCCAGCTCACCACGCGGAAACACCATATATTTT.

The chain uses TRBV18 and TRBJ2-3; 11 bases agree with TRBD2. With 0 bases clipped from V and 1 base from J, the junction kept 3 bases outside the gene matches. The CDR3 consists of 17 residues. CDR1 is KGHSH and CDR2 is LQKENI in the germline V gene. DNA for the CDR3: TGTGCCAGCTCACCACCAATTAGCGGGGGGGGCACAGATACGCAGTATTTT. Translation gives CASSPPISGGGTDTQYF. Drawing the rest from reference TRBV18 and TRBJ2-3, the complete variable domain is NAGVMQNPRHLVRRRGQEARLRCSPMKGHSHVYWYRQLPEEGLKFMVYLQKENIIDESGMPKERFSAEFPKEGPSILRIQQVVRGDSAAYFCASSPPISGGGTDTQYFGPGTRLTVL.

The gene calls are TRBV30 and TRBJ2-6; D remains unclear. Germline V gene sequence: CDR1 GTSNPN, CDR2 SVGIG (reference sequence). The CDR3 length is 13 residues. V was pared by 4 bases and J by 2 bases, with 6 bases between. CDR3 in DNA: TGTGCCTGGATGTGGGCTGGGGCCAACGTCCTGACTTTC. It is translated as CAWMWAGANVLTF.

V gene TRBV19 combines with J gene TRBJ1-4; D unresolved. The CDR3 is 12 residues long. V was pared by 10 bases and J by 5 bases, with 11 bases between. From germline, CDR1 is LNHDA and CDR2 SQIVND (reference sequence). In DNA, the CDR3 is TGTGCCATCCGGTCGCTAAATGAAAAACTGTTTTTT. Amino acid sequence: CAIRSLNEKLFF. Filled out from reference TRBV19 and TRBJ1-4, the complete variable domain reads DGGITQSPKYLFRKEGQNVTLSCEQNLNHDAMYWYRQDPGQGLRLIYYSQIVNDFQKGDIAEGYSVSREKKESFPLTVTSAQKNPTAFYLCAIRSLNEKLFFGSGTQLSVL.

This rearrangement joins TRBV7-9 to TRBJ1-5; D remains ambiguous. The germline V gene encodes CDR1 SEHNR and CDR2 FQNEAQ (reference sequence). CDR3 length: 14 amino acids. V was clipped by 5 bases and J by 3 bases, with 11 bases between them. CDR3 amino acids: CASSPPGFNQPQHF. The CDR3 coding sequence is TGTGCCAGCAGCCCACCCGGGTTCAATCAGCCCCAGCATTTT.

The CDR3 sequence is CASSQDQSRIADTQYF. CDR3 in DNA: TGCGCCAGCAGCCAAGATCAAAGTAGAATAGCAGATACGCAGTATTTT. The chain links TRBV4-1 to TRBJ2-3; D gene uncertain. The CDR3 length is 16 residues. Trimming removed 0 bases from V and 4 bases from J, with 14 bases in between. The V gene's germline CDR1 is MGHRA and CDR2 YSYEKL.

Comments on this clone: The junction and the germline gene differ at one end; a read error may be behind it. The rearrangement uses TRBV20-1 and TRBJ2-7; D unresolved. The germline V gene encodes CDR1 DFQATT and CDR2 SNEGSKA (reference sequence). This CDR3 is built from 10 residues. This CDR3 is CSARVRCSFF. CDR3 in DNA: TGCAGTGCTAGAGTGCGCTGTAGCTTCTTC.

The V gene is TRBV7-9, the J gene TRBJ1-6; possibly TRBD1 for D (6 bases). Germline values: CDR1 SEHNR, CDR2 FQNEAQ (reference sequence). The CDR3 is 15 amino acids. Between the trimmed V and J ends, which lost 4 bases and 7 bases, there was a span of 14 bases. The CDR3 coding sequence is TGTGCCAGCAGCTCCGACAGGCAGATGAATTCACCCCTCCACTTT. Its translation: CASSSDRQMNSPLHF.

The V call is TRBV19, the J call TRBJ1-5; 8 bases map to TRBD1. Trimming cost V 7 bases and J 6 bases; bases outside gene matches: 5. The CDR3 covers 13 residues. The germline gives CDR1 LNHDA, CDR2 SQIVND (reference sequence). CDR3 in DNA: TGTGCCAGTAATTTACAGGGGGGTCAGCCCCAGCATTTT. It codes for CASNLQGGQPQHF. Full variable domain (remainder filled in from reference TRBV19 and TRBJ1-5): DGGITQSPKYLFRKEGQNVTLSCEQNLNHDAMYWYRQDPGQGLRLIYYSQIVNDFQKGDIAEGYSVSREKKESFPLTVTSAQKNPTAFYLCASNLQGGQPQHFGDGTRLSIL.

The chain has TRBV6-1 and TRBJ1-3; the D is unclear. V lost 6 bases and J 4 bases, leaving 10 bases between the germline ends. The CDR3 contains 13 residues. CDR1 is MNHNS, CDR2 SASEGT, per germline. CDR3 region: CASRHPPGNTIYF. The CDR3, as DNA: TGTGCCAGCAGACACCCCCCGGGAAACACCATATATTTT.

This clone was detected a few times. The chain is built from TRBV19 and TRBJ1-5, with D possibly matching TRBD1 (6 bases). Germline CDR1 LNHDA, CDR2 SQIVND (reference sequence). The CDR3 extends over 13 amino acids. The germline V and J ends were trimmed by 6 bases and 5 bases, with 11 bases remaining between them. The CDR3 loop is CASSGQTYQPQHF. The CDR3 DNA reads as TGTGCCAGTAGCGGACAGACTTATCAGCCCCAGCATTTT.

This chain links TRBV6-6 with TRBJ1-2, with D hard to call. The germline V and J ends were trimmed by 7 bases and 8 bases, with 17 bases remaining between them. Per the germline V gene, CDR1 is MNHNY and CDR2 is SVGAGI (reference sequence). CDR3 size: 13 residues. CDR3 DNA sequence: TGTGCCAGCATTCTTAACCCTACGGACGGCTACACCTTC. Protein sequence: CASILNPTDGYTF.